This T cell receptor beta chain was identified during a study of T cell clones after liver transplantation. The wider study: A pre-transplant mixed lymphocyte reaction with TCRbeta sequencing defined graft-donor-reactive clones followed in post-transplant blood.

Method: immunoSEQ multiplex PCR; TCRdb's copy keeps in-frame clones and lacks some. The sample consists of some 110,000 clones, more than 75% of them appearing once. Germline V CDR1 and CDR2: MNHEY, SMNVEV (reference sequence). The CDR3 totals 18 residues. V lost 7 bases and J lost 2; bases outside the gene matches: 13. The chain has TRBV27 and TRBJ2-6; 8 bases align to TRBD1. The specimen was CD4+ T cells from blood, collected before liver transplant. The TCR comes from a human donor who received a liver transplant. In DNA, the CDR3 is TGTGCCAGCACGTCGGGGACAGGAACGGGCCCTGGGGCCAACGTCCTGACTTTC. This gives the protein CASTSGTGTGPGANVLTF.